This TCR beta chain appears in the sequencing data of a study of shared clonotypes between healthy human individuals. Unmatched junction bases numbered 5, after V lost 1 base and J lost 5 bases. The CDR3 extends over 15 amino acids. Germline V gives CDR1 SGHAT, CDR2 FQDESV (reference sequence). A remark on this clone: The antigen remains unidentified.

Findings and caveats of the study: Some clonotypes were shared by all four sorted-subset donors, while others were not shared. The non-shared ones had lower generation probabilities than the shared ones.

Here immunoSEQ multiplex PCR was the method, and the copy in TCRdb shows in-frame clones only, minus some. The sample contains roughly 640,000 clones, about 74% of which appear only once. The sequenced sample consisted of memory CD4+ T cells sorted from blood. The subset was: CD45RA-negative fraction. This TCR came from a woman aged 30 to 39 in good health. The J gene is TRBJ1-2, the V gene TRBV11-1, with 9 bases fitting TRBD1. This CDR3 is CASSLGGQGIYGYTF. The CDR3 DNA is TGTGCCAGCAGCTTAGGCGGACAGGGGATTTATGGCTACACCTTC.